The next 10 T cell receptor beta chains were all read from a single sample in a study of CD8 T cells in ankylosing spondylitis. Overall study findings and caveats: There was a TCR beta motif, made of several highly homologous variants, that appeared characteristic of ankylosing spondylitis blood.

TCRdb itself ran the 5' RACE reads through MiXCR, one entry per CDR3 protein. The sample contains about 840,000 distinct CDR3 sequences, 12% of which appear only once. These TCRs' antigens remain unknown. Sequences were obtained from blood, either unsorted or a sorted T cell fraction (not recorded which). Receptors originate from a male donor with ankylosing spondylitis.

This clonotype was detected only a few times. The chain carries TRBV29-1 and TRBJ2-1; no definite D call. Germline V CDR1 and CDR2: SQVTM, ANQGSEA. Trimming stripped 5 bases from V and 0 bases from J, with 17 bases between. CDR3 size: 16 residues. CDR3 sequence (DNA): TGCAGCGTTACCCCGGTACGACCCAGCTCCTACAATGAGCAGTTCTTC. Translating it yields CSVTPVRPSSYNEQFF.

This clonotype was detected ten times or more. The chain uses TRBV20-1 and TRBJ2-7; the D gene is possibly TRBD2 (6 bases). This CDR3 is 13 amino acids long. V dropped 2 bases and J dropped 5 bases, with 13 bases sitting between them. The germline V gene encodes CDR1 DFQATT and CDR2 SNEGSKA (reference sequence). The CDR3 protein is CSARTGRVNEQYF. In nucleotides, the CDR3 is TGCAGTGCTAGAACCGGGAGAGTCAACGAGCAGTACTTC.

The chain joins TRBV7-2 to TRBJ1-5; 8 positions agree with TRBD1. Germline-derived CDR1 and CDR2 are SGHTA and FQGNSA. J was trimmed by 1 base and V by 3 bases; bases with no gene match: 2. The CDR3 consists of 15 residues. The CDR3: CASSFDRGSNQPQHF. The DNA of the CDR3 is TGTGCCAGCAGCTTCGACAGGGGAAGCAATCAGCCCCAGCATTTT.

This clonotype was detected only a few times. The rearrangement links TRBV7-9 to TRBJ1-5; 7 bases agree with TRBD1. Germline trimming cut 1 base from V and 4 bases from J; bases unmatched to any gene: 4. The CDR3 consists of 15 residues. Germline loops: CDR1 SEHNR, CDR2 FQNEAQ (reference sequence). The CDR3 coding sequence is TGTGCCAGCAGCTTAGGGACAGGCGAAAATCAGCCCCAGCATTTT. This encodes CASSLGTGENQPQHF.

This clonotype was seen a handful of times. The V and J genes are TRBV7-9 and TRBJ2-1; 11 bases line up with TRBD2. The CDR3 is 15 residues long. V dropped 10 bases and J dropped 0; count of bases not matched to a gene: 5. Germline V CDR1 and CDR2: SEHNR, FQNEAQ (reference sequence). CDR3 region: CATTTSGTSYNEQFF. The DNA of the CDR3 is TGTGCCACTACGACTAGCGGGACCTCCTACAATGAGCAGTTCTTC.

The J gene is TRBJ1-2, the V gene TRBV6-4, with 11 bases that match TRBD1. The CDR3 has 14 amino acids. V lost 6 bases and J lost 7; bases outside the gene matches: 7. The V gene's germline CDR1 is MRHNA and CDR2 SNTAGT. CDR3 region: CASSRTGGITGYTF. The CDR3 nucleotides are TGTGCCAGCAGCCGGACAGGGGGCATAACTGGCTACACCTTC.

This clonotype was observed at least ten times. The chain is built from TRBV29-1 and TRBJ2-1, with D possibly matching TRBD2 (6 bases). Germline CDR1 is SQVTM and CDR2 is ANQGSEA. Trimming took 3 bases from V and 9 from J, leaving 15 bases between them. This CDR3 comprises 13 residues. The CDR3 sequence: CSVEKLAPGEQFF. The CDR3 coding sequence is TGCAGCGTTGAGAAACTAGCTCCCGGTGAGCAGTTCTTC.

V and J are TRBV28 and TRBJ1-2; D is undetermined. Trimming took off 1 base at V and 8 bases at J, with 5 bases between the two ends. This CDR3 comprises 11 residues. Germline loops: CDR1 MDHEN, CDR2 SYDVKM. CDR3 in amino acids: CASSLSEGYTF. In nucleotides, the CDR3 is TGTGCCAGCAGTTTATCTGAAGGCTACACCTTC.

The chain employs TRBV6-2 or TRBV6-3 and TRBJ1-2, with D perhaps TRBD1 (5 bases). The CDR3 is made up of 18 amino acids. From germline, CDR1 is MNHEY and CDR2 SVGEGT. V dropped 6 bases and J dropped 4 bases, with 27 bases sitting between them. CDR3 DNA sequence: TGTGCCAGCAGACTTTACATGGGGCCGGGTCTTCTCAGCTATGGCTACACCTTC. Its protein is CASRLYMGPGLLSYGYTF.

This clonotype was observed a handful of times. The V call is TRBV5-1, the J call TRBJ2-7; D uncertain. Trimming shortened V by 2 bases and J by 2 bases, and 14 bases separated the two germline ends. This CDR3 is 15 amino acids long. Germline CDR1 reads SGHRS; CDR2 reads YFSETQ. The CDR3 loop is CASSLGRASTYEQYF. CDR3 nucleotide sequence: TGCGCCAGCAGCTTAGGTAGAGCCTCTACCTACGAGCAGTACTTC. The full variable domain, with the rest looked up from reference TRBV5-1 and TRBJ2-7, is KAGVTQTPRYLIKTRGQQVTLSCSPISGHRSVSWYQQTPGQGLQFLFEYFSETQRNKGNFPGRFSGRQFSNSRSEMNVSTLELGDSALYLCASSLGRASTYEQYFGPGTRLTVT.